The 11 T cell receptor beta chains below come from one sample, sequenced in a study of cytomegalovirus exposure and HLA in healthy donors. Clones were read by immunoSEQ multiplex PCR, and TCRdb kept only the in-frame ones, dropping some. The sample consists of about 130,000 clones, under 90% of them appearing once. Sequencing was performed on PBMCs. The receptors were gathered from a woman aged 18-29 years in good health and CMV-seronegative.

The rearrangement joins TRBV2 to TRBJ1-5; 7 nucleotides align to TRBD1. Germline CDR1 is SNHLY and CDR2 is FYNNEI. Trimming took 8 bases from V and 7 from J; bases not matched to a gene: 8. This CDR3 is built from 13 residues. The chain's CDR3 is CASQPTGNQPQHF. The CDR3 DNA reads TGTGCCAGCCAGCCGACAGGGAACCAGCCCCAGCATTTT.

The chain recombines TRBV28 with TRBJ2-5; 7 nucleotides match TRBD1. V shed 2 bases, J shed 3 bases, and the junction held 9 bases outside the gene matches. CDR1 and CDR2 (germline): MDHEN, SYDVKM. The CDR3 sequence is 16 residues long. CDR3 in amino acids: CASSLIGTVQEETQYF. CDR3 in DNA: TGTGCCAGCAGTTTAATCGGGACAGTGCAAGAAGAGACCCAGTACTTC.

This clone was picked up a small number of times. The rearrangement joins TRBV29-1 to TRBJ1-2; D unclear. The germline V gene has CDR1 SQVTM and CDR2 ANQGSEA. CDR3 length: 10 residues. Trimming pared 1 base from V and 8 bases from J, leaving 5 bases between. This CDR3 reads CSVEGGGYTF. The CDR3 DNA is TGCAGCGTTGAAGGAGGCGGCTACACCTTC.

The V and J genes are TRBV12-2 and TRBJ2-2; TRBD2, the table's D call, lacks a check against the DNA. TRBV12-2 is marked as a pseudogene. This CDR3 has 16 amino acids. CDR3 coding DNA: TGTGCAAGTCGCTTACCCGGGACTAGCGAGGCCGGGGAGCTGTTTTTT. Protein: CASRLPGTSEAGELFF.

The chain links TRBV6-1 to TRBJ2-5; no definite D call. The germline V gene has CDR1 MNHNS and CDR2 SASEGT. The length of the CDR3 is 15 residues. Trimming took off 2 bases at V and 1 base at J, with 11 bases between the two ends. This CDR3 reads CASSESAVIQETQYF. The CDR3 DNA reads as TGTGCCAGCAGTGAATCTGCAGTTATCCAAGAGACCCAGTACTTC.

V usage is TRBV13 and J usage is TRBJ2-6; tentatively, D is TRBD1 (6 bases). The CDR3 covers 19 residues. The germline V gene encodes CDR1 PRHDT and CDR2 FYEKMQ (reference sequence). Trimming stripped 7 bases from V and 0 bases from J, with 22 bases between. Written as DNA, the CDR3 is TGTGCCAGCACCTCCCGCCTCGGGACACGGACCTCTGGGGCCAACGTCCTGACTTTC. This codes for CASTSRLGTRTSGANVLTF.

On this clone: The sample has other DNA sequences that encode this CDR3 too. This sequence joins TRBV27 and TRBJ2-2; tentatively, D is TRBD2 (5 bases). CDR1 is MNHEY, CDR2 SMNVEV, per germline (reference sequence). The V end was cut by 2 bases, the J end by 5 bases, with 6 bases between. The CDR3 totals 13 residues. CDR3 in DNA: TGTGCCAGCAGTTTAGGCGGGACCGGGGAGCTGTTTTTT. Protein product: CASSLGGTGELFF.

The CDR3 here is CATLPRDRGLNTEAFF. As DNA, the CDR3 is TGTGCCACTTTGCCCCGGGACAGGGGGCTGAACACTGAAGCTTTCTTT. The V gene is TRBV19, the J gene TRBJ1-1; TRBD1 matches at 12 bases. V lost 10 bases, J lost 0 bases, and 9 bases stayed unmatched. This CDR3 is 16 amino acids long. Germline V CDR1 and CDR2: LNHDA, SQIVND (reference sequence).

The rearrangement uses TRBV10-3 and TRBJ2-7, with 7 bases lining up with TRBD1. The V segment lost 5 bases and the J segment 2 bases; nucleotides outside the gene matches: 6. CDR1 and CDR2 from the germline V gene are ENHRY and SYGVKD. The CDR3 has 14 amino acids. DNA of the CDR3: TGTGCCATCAGTTTTCCCGGGACAGCCTACGAGCAGTACTTC. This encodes CAISFPGTAYEQYF.

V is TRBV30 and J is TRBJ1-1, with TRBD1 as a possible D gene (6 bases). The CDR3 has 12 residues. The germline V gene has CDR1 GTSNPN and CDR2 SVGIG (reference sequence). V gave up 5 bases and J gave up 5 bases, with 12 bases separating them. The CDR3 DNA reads TGTGCCTGGTGGCAGGGACATACTGAAGCTTTCTTT. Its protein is CAWWQGHTEAFF.

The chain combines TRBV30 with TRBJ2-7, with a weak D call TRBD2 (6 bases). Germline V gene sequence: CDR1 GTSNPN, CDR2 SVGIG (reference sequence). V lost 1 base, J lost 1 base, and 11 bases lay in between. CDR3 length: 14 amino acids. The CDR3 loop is CAWSGSSESYEQYF. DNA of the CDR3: TGTGCCTGGAGTGGATCTAGCGAATCCTACGAGCAGTACTTC. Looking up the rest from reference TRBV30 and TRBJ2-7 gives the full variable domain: SQTIHQWPATLVQPVGSPLSLECTVEGTSNPNLYWYRQAAGRGLQLLFYSVGIGQISSEVPQNLSASRPQDRQFILSSKKLLLSDSGFYLCAWSGSSESYEQYFGPGTRLTVT.